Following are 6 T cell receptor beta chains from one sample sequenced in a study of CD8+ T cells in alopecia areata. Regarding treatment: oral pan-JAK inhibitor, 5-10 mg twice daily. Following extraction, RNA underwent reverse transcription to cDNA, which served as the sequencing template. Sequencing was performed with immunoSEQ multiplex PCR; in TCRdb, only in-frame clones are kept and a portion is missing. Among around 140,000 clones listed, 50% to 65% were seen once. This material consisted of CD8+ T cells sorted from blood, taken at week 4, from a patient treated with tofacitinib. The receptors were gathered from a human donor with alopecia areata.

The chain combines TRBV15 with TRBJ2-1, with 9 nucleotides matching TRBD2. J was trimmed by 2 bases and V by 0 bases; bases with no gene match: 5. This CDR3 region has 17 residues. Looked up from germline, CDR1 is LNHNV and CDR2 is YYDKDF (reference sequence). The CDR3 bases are TGTGCCACCAGCAGAGACCTTAGCGGGGGACCCTACAATGAGCAGTTCTTC. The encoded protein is CATSRDLSGGPYNEQFF. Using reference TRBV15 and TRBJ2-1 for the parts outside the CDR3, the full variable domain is DAMVIQNPRYQVTQFGKPVTLSCSQTLNHNVMYWYQQKSSQAPKLLFHYYDKDFNNEADTPDNFQSRRPNTSFCFLDIRSPGLGDTAMYLCATSRDLSGGPYNEQFFGPGTRLTVL.

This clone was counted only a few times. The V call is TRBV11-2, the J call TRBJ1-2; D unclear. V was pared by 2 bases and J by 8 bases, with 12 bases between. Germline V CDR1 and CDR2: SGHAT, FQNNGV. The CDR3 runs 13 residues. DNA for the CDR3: TGTGCCAGCAGCTTACATCCCGCGCGGGGCTACACCTTC. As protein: CASSLHPARGYTF.

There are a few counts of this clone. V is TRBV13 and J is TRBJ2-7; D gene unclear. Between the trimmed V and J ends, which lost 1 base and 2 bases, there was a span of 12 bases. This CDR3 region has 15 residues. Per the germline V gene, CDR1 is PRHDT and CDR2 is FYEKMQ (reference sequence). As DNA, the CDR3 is TGTGCCAGCAGCTTAGAAGGGTCCATCCCCTACGAGCAGTACTTC. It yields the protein CASSLEGSIPYEQYF.

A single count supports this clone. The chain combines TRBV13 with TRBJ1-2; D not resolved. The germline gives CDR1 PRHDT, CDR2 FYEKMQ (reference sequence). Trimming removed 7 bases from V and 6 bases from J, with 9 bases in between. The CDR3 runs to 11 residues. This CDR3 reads CASNFANGYTF. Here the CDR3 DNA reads TGTGCCAGCAACTTCGCCAATGGCTACACCTTC.

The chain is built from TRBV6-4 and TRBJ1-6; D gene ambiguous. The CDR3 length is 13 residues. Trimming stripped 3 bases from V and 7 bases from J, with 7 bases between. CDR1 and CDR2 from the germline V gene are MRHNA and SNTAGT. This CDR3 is CASSEDLNSPLHF. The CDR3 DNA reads TGTGCCAGCAGTGAGGATCTGAATTCACCCCTCCACTTT.

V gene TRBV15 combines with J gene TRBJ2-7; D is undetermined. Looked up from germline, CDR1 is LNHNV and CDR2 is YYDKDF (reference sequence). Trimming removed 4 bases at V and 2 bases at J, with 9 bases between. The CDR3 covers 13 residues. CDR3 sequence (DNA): TGTGCCACCAGCATAGGAACCACCTACGAGCAGTACTTC. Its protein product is CATSIGTTYEQYF.